What follows are 8 T cell receptor beta chains derived from one specimen sequenced in a study of CD8 T cells in ankylosing spondylitis. Each CDR3 protein gets one entry after TCRdb re-called the 5' RACE reads with MiXCR. In the table there are 210,000 or so distinct CDR3 sequences, 8% to 10% of which are singletons. What was sequenced was blood, either unsorted or a sorted T cell fraction (not recorded which). These receptors were obtained from a female donor with ankylosing spondylitis or in good health (not recorded which).

This clonotype was seen many times. This chain uses TRBV27 with TRBJ2-7; perhaps TRBD1 as D (5 bases). The germline V gene has CDR1 MNHEY and CDR2 SMNVEV (reference sequence). This CDR3 spans 15 amino acids. Trimming removed 5 bases from V and 0 bases from J, with 14 bases in between. The CDR3, as DNA: TGTGCCAGCAGTAAAAGGGGCGTGAGCTCCTACGAGCAGTACTTC. This encodes CASSKRGVSSYEQYF.

This clonotype was observed many times. The chain employs TRBV28 and TRBJ1-1, with 7 bases fitting TRBD1. The ends lost 5 bases at V and 0 bases at J; junction bases unmatched: 15. The CDR3 loop spans 18 amino acids. Germline loops: CDR1 MDHEN, CDR2 SYDVKM. In DNA, the CDR3 is TGTGCCAGCAGTCTAACCCCGGGACAGCCCTTCATGAACACTGAAGCTTTCTTT. Protein: CASSLTPGQPFMNTEAFF.

This clonotype was seen a handful of times. The CDR3 bases are TGTGCCAGCAGCCCGGGGAGACTAGCGGGAGGTCCGTTGAGCTCCTACAATGAGCAGTTCTTC. Translation gives CASSPGRLAGGPLSSYNEQFF. The V gene is TRBV11-1, the J gene TRBJ2-1; 13 bases align to TRBD2. Germline trimming cut 5 bases from V and 0 bases from J; bases unmatched to any gene: 16. This CDR3 comprises 21 residues. Germline-derived CDR1 and CDR2 are SGHAT and FQDESV (reference sequence).

The V call is TRBV3-1, the J call TRBJ2-5; D is possibly TRBD2 (5 bases). Germline lookup yields CDR1 LGHDT and CDR2 YNNKEL (reference sequence). The CDR3 has 12 residues. V was clipped by 4 bases and J by 6 bases, with 9 bases between them. CDR3 amino acids: CASSLHGKTQYF. In DNA form, the CDR3 reads TGTGCCAGCAGCCTCCACGGGAAGACCCAGTACTTC.

This clonotype showed up just a few times. J is TRBJ1-6 and V is TRBV18; unclear D gene. This CDR3 has 16 residues. Germline V gives CDR1 KGHSH, CDR2 LQKENI. Trimming cost V 2 bases and J 0 bases, with 8 bases left between them. The CDR3 DNA reads as TGTGCCAGCTCACCAGGAGGGAGCTCCTATAATTCACCCCTCCACTTT. This encodes CASSPGGSSYNSPLHF. The complete variable domain, with remaining parts taken from reference TRBV18 and TRBJ1-6, reads NAGVMQNPRHLVRRRGQEARLRCSPMKGHSHVYWYRQLPEEGLKFMVYLQKENIIDESGMPKERFSAEFPKEGPSILRIQQVVRGDSAAYFCASSPGGSSYNSPLHFGNGTRLTVT.

The table lists this clonotype with many counts. This chain's CDR3 is CSMGGGHPYGYTF. The CDR3 DNA is TGCAGTATGGGTGGGGGACATCCCTATGGCTACACCTTC. The rearrangement joins TRBV20-1 to TRBJ1-2, with D tentatively TRBD1 (6 bases). The germline CDR1 and CDR2 sequences are DFQATT and SNEGSKA (reference sequence). The CDR3 runs to 13 residues. V lost 8 bases and J lost 4, with 17 bases in between.

This clonotype appeared many times. V and J are TRBV5-1 and TRBJ2-3; a weak D match, TRBD2 (6 bases). V was shortened by 0 bases and J by 5 bases, with 13 bases between the two germline ends. From germline, CDR1 is SGHRS and CDR2 YFSETQ. This CDR3 region has 15 residues. CDR3 loop: CASSLETGAVDTQYF. CDR3 in DNA: TGCGCCAGCAGCTTGGAAACGGGAGCGGTAGATACGCAGTATTTT. Variable domain in full (rest from reference TRBV5-1 and TRBJ2-3): KAGVTQTPRYLIKTRGQQVTLSCSPISGHRSVSWYQQTPGQGLQFLFEYFSETQRNKGNFPGRFSGRQFSNSRSEMNVSTLELGDSALYLCASSLETGAVDTQYFGPGTRLTVL.

This clonotype was seen ten or more times. The chain recombines TRBV20-1 with TRBJ1-1; D is undetermined. The germline CDR1 and CDR2 sequences are DFQATT and SNEGSKA (reference sequence). Trimming stripped 3 bases from V and 1 base from J, with 6 bases between. This CDR3 is 12 amino acids long. For the CDR3, the DNA is TGCAGTGCTAGCCCACAGAACACTGAAGCTTTCTTT. Its protein product is CSASPQNTEAFF.